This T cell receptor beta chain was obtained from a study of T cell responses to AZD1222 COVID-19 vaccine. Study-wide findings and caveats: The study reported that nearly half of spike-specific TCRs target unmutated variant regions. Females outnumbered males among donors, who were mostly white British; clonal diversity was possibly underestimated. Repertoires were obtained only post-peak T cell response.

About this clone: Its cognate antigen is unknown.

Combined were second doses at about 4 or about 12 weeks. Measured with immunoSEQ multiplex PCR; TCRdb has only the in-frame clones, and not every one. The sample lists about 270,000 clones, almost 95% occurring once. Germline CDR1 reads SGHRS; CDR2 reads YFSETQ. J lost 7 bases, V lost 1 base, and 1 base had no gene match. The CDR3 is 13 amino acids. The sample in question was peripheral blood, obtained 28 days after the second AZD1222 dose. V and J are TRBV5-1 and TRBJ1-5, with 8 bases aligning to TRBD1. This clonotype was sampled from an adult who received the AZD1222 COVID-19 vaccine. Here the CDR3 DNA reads TGCGCCAGCAGCTTGACAGGGGGACAGCCCCAGCATTTT. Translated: CASSLTGGQPQHF.